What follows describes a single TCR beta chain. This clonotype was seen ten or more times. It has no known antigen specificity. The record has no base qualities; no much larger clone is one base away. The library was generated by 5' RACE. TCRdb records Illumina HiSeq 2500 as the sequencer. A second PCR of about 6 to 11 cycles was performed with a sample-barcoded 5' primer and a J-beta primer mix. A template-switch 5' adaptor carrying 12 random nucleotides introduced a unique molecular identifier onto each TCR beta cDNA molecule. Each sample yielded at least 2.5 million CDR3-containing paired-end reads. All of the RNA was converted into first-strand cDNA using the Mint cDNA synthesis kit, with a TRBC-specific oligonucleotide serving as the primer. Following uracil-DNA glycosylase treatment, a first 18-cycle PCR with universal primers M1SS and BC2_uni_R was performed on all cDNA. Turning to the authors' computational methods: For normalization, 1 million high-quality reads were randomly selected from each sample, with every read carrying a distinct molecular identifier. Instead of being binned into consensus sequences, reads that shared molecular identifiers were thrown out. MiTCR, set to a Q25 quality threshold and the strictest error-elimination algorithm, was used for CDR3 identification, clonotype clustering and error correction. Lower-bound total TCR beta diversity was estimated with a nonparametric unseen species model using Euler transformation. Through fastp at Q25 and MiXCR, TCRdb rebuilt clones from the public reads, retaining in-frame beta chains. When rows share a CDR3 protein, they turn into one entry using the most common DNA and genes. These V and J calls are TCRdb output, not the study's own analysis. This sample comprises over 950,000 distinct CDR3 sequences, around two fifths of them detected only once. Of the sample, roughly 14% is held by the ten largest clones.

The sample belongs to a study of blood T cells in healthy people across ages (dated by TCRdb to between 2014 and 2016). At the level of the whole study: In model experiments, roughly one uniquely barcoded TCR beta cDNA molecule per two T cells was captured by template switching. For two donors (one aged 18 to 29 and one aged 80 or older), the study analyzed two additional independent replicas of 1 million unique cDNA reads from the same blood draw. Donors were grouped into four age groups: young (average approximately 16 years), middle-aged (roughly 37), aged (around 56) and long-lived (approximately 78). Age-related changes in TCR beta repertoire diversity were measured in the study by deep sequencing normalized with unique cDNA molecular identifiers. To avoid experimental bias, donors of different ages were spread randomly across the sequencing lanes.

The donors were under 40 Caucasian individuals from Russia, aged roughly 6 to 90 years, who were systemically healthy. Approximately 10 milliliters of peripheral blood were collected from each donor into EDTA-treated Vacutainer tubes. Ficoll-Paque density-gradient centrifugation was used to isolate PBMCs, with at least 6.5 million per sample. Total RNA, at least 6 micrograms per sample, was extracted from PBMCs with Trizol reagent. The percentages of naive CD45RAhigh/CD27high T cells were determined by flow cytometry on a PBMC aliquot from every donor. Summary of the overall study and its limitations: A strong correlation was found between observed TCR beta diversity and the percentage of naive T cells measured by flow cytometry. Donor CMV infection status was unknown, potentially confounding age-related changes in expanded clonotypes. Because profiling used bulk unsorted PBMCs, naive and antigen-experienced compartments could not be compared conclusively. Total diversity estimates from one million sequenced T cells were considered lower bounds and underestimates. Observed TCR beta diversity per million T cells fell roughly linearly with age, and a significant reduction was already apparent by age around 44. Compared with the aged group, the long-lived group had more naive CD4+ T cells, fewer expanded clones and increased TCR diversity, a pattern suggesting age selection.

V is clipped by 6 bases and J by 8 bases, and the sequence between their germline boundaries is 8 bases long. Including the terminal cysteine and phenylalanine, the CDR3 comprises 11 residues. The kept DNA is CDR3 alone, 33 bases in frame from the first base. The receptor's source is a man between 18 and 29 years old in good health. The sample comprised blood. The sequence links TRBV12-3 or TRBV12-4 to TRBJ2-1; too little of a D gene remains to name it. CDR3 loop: CASSLEYEQFF. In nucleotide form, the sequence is TGTGCCAGCAGCTTGGAATATGAGCAGTTCTTC.